These 16 T cell receptor beta chains were sequenced from one sample in a study of radiotherapy plus CTLA-4 blockade in lung cancer. Method: immunoSEQ multiplex PCR; TCRdb's copy keeps in-frame clones and lacks some. The sample has roughly 100,000 clones; about 83% are singletons. The input for sequencing was peripheral blood, taken from a patient treated with radiotherapy plus ipilimumab. Receptors were obtained from a human donor with non-small cell lung cancer that progressed on radiotherapy plus ipilimumab. Some clones in this sample may be carry-over from other donors' samples.

This clone was observed once. The chain carries TRBV5-1 and TRBJ2-2, with no clear D. Germline-derived CDR1 and CDR2 are SGHRS and YFSETQ. CDR3 size: 16 residues. V was cut by 2 bases and J by 0 bases, with 11 bases left in between. CDR3 DNA: TGCGCCAGCAGCTTCAAAGGCGCGGCGAACACCGGGGAGCTGTTTTTT. Its protein product is CASSFKGAANTGELFF.

The gene calls are TRBV7-8 and TRBJ1-3; D is possibly TRBD1 (6 bases). The CDR3 has 15 amino acids. V dropped 5 bases and J dropped 8 bases, with 19 bases sitting between them. Germline V gene data show CDR1 as SGHVS and CDR2 as FQNEAQ. The CDR3 DNA reads TGTGCCAGCAGCCCCCGACAGGCCCTTGGGGACACCATATATTTT. This sequence encodes CASSPRQALGDTIYF.

In this sample, this clone turned up a few times. The chain employs TRBV6-6 and TRBJ2-3; TRBD1 matches 7 bases. Trimming took 6 bases from V and 0 from J; bases not matched to a gene: 9. The CDR3 length is 16 residues. CDR1 and CDR2 from the germline V gene are MNHNY and SVGAGI (reference sequence). The CDR3 loop is CASRDRLKFSTDTQYF. CDR3 sequence (DNA): TGTGCCAGCAGGGACAGGCTTAAATTTAGCACAGATACGCAGTATTTT.

The genes are TRBV15 and TRBJ2-5; tentative D call: TRBD2 (6 bases). Germline V CDR1 and CDR2: LNHNV, YYDKDF (reference sequence). The CDR3 runs to 12 residues. Between the trimmed V and J ends, which lost 6 bases and 7 bases, there was a span of 12 bases. Written as DNA, the CDR3 is TGTGCCACCAGGGGACTGGGTTGGACCCAGTACTTC. Translating gives CATRGLGWTQYF.

The chain joins TRBV10-3 to TRBJ2-7; 8 nucleotides align to TRBD1. The junction had 7 bases not matched to a gene; V was cut back by 2 bases and J by 1 base. The CDR3 extends over 16 amino acids. Germline-derived CDR1 and CDR2 are ENHRY and SYGVKD. CDR3: CAISEIGTGWSYEQYF. The CDR3 region has the DNA TGTGCCATCAGTGAGATCGGGACAGGCTGGTCCTACGAGCAGTACTTC.

The rearrangement links TRBV5-5 to TRBJ1-3, with a weak D call TRBD1 (5 bases). CDR1 and CDR2 from the germline V gene are SGHKS and YYEKEE (reference sequence). V gave up 5 bases and J gave up 0 bases, with 15 bases separating them. The CDR3 extends over 16 amino acids. DNA for the CDR3: TGTGCCAGCAGGCCTTGGGGACGGTCCTCTGGAAACACCATATATTTT. Its translation: CASRPWGRSSGNTIYF.

The rearrangement uses TRBV11-1 and TRBJ2-3; TRBD2 aligns across 7 bases. CDR3 length: 15 amino acids. Germline V gives CDR1 SGHAT, CDR2 FQDESV (reference sequence). J gave up 3 bases and V 2 bases, and 5 bases lay outside the gene matches. CDR3 sequence reads: CASSLRGEVTDTQYF. CDR3 in DNA: TGTGCCAGCAGCTTACGGGGGGAGGTGACAGATACGCAGTATTTT.

The rearrangement joins TRBV29-1 to TRBJ1-6; no clear D. There are 13 residues in the CDR3. The ends were cut back, 4 bases at V and 4 bases at J, with 8 bases in the middle. Germline V CDR1 and CDR2: SQVTM, ANQGSEA. CDR3 DNA: TGCAGCGTTGGGTGGGATTATAATTCACCCCTCCACTTT. This encodes CSVGWDYNSPLHF.

V usage is TRBV28 and J usage is TRBJ2-5, with TRBD2 matching 13 bases. The CDR3 has 16 residues. With 10 bases clipped from V and 5 bases from J, the junction kept 13 bases outside the gene matches. The germline V gene encodes CDR1 MDHEN and CDR2 SYDVKM. In DNA form, the CDR3 reads TGTGCCACCAGGAAGCGACTAGCGGGGGGTCCGGAGACCCAGTACTTC. Its protein product is CATRKRLAGGPETQYF.

The V and J genes are TRBV7-3 and TRBJ1-2, with D possibly matching TRBD1 (5 bases). V lost 0 bases and J 2 bases, leaving 16 bases between the germline ends. The length of the CDR3 is 17 residues. The germline CDR1 and CDR2 sequences are SGHTA and FQGTGA. The CDR3 loop is CASSLTSPGTGNYGYTF. CDR3 sequence (DNA): TGTGCCAGCAGCTTAACTAGTCCCGGGACGGGGAACTATGGCTACACCTTC.

The chain is built from TRBV4-1 and TRBJ1-2; D gene uncertain. The CDR3 consists of 15 residues. CDR1 MGHRA and CDR2 YSYEKL come from the germline V gene. V lost 0 bases, J lost 4 bases, and 12 bases lay in between. The CDR3 DNA reads TGCGCCAGCAGCCAAGACGCCATGGAAATCTATGGCTACACCTTC. Amino acids: CASSQDAMEIYGYTF.

This clone was detected only a few times. This sample also contains other DNA sequences that code for the same CDR3. The chain carries TRBV5-1 and TRBJ1-1; D gene unclear. The CDR3 spans 14 residues. V gave up 0 bases and J gave up 3 bases, with 9 bases separating them. Germline-derived CDR1 and CDR2 are SGHRS and YFSETQ. CDR3 sequence reads: CASSLARRDTEAFF. In nucleotides, the CDR3 is TGCGCCAGCAGCTTGGCTCGACGAGACACTGAAGCTTTCTTT.

The chain links TRBV7-9 to TRBJ1-2; 10 bases fit TRBD1. The CDR3 totals 17 residues. Germline CDR1 reads SEHNR; CDR2 reads FQNEAQ (reference sequence). The J segment lost 1 base and the V segment lost 4 bases, leaving 9 bases of the junction unmatched. CDR3: CASSSPRTGGLNYGYTF. The CDR3 DNA follows: TGTGCCAGCAGCTCCCCCCGGACAGGGGGGCTTAACTATGGCTACACCTTC.

The chain carries TRBV7-9 and TRBJ2-7; D assignment may be TRBD1 or TRBD2 (5 bases each). The germline gives CDR1 SEHNR, CDR2 FQNEAQ (reference sequence). The CDR3 length is 14 residues. V was clipped by 5 bases and J by 3 bases, with 14 bases between them. The CDR3 nucleotides read TGTGCCAGCAGCCACGGGACGGGGTACTACGAGCAGTACTTC. It specifies CASSHGTGYYEQYF.

This clone has just one count. The chain combines TRBV5-5 with TRBJ1-5; maybe TRBD1 (5 bases). V lost 2 bases and J 5 bases, leaving 14 bases between the germline ends. Germline V lookup: CDR1 SGHKS, CDR2 YYEKEE (reference sequence). The CDR3 sequence is 15 residues long. The CDR3 bases are TGTGCCAGCAGCTTAAATGGCAGGGACTATCAGCCCCAGCATTTT. Its protein product is CASSLNGRDYQPQHF.

Here the CDR3 reads CASTLQGVNTEAFF. In DNA form, the CDR3 reads TGCGCCAGCACCCTACAGGGAGTGAACACTGAAGCTTTCTTT. The chain couples TRBV5-1 to TRBJ1-1; tentatively, D is TRBD1 (6 bases). Looked up from germline, CDR1 is SGHRS and CDR2 is YFSETQ. Deletions cut 6 bases from V and 0 bases from J, with 12 bases between. The length of the CDR3 is 14 residues. The entire variable domain, with the rest obtained from reference TRBV5-1 and TRBJ1-1, is as follows: KAGVTQTPRYLIKTRGQQVTLSCSPISGHRSVSWYQQTPGQGLQFLFEYFSETQRNKGNFPGRFSGRQFSNSRSEMNVSTLELGDSALYLCASTLQGVNTEAFFGQGTRLTVV.